This paragraph reports one T cell receptor (beta chain). The sample comes from a study of T cell changes during pregnancy in multiple sclerosis. The assay was immunoSEQ multiplex PCR, and TCRdb's table has in-frame clones only and misses some. This sample carries 95,000 to 100,000 clones, 80% to 95% of them seen once, and the ten largest clones take over 2.5%. The sequenced sample was peripheral blood, obtained in the second trimester of pregnancy. This sequence originates from a female donor with multiple sclerosis, enrolled in a pregnancy study.

Here the CDR3 reads CASSSQVSGANVLTF. As DNA, the CDR3 is TGTGCCAGCAGCTCCCAGGTCTCTGGGGCCAACGTCCTGACTTTC. This chain links TRBV7-6 with TRBJ2-6; D gene unclear. Trimming shortened V by 4 bases and J by 0 bases, and 7 bases separated the two germline ends. CDR3 length: 15 residues. Germline V CDR1 and CDR2: SGHVS, FNYEAQ.